Following are 30 T cell receptor beta chains from one sample sequenced in a study of T cell responses to AZD1222 COVID-19 vaccine. Sequencing was performed with immunoSEQ multiplex PCR; in TCRdb, only in-frame clones are kept and a portion is missing. The data contain about 60,000 clones, about 88% of them seen just once; the ten biggest clones take up 6.9%. The source material was peripheral blood, sampled 28 days after the second AZD1222 dose. These receptors were obtained from an adult who received the AZD1222 COVID-19 vaccine.

The chain carries TRBV6-5 and TRBJ2-1; 8 bases match TRBD2. Germline CDR1 is MNHEY and CDR2 is SVGAGI. After removal of 0 bases from V and 7 bases from J, the junction contained 8 bases not matched to a gene. This CDR3 is 16 amino acids long. CDR3: CASSYSGAGGRNEQFF. The CDR3, as DNA: TGTGCCAGCAGTTACTCAGGGGCGGGGGGCCGAAATGAGCAGTTCTTC.

The chain links TRBV18 to TRBJ1-3; D ambiguous. Germline CDR1 KGHSH, CDR2 LQKENI. The CDR3 extends over 15 amino acids. Trimming removed 3 bases from V and 4 bases from J, with 13 bases in between. The CDR3 reads CASSPVVSDGNTIYF. The CDR3 DNA reads as TGTGCCAGCTCACCGGTGGTGTCGGACGGAAACACCATATATTTT.

The chain uses TRBV19 and TRBJ1-1; D may be TRBD1 (6 bases). The CDR3 extends over 14 amino acids. Germline CDR1 reads LNHDA; CDR2 reads SQIVND (reference sequence). Trimming pared 3 bases from V and 0 bases from J, leaving 8 bases between. CDR3 DNA: TGTGCCAGTAGTATTGGGGGCATGAACACTGAAGCTTTCTTT. This sequence encodes CASSIGGMNTEAFF. The whole variable domain, remainder taken from reference TRBV19 and TRBJ1-1, is DGGITQSPKYLFRKEGQNVTLSCEQNLNHDAMYWYRQDPGQGLRLIYYSQIVNDFQKGDIAEGYSVSREKKESFPLTVTSAQKNPTAFYLCASSIGGMNTEAFFGQGTRLTVV.

The rearrangement uses TRBV6-2 or TRBV6-3 and TRBJ1-1, with D unclear. Germline V gives CDR1 MNHEY, CDR2 SVGEGT. Trimming removed 1 base at V and 0 bases at J, with 6 bases between. This CDR3 contains 14 residues. The CDR3 DNA sequence: TGTGCCAGCAGTTACTTCAGCCTGAACACTGAAGCTTTCTTT. Protein sequence: CASSYFSLNTEAFF.

This chain uses TRBV30 with TRBJ2-7; D is unresolved. The CDR3 is made up of 14 amino acids. Germline V lookup: CDR1 GTSNPN, CDR2 SVGIG (reference sequence). V shed 2 bases and J shed 0 bases, with 11 bases lying between them. The CDR3 spells CAWSRNLDSYEQYF. CDR3 DNA: TGTGCCTGGAGTCGGAACTTAGACTCCTACGAGCAGTACTTC. The full variable domain, with the rest looked up from reference TRBV30 and TRBJ2-7, is SQTIHQWPATLVQPVGSPLSLECTVEGTSNPNLYWYRQAAGRGLQLLFYSVGIGQISSEVPQNLSASRPQDRQFILSSKKLLLSDSGFYLCAWSRNLDSYEQYFGPGTRLTVT.

This rearrangement joins TRBV5-5 to TRBJ2-5; tentative D call: TRBD1 (5 bases). Germline loops: CDR1 SGHKS, CDR2 YYEKEE (reference sequence). The CDR3 extends over 15 amino acids. V was pared by 0 bases and J by 4 bases, with 13 bases between. CDR3 in amino acids: CASSLDLGVVETQYF. CDR3 nucleotide sequence: TGTGCCAGCAGCTTGGACTTAGGGGTTGTAGAGACCCAGTACTTC.

CDR3 in DNA: TGTGCCAGCAGCACACAGGGGATTCAGCCCCAGCATTTT. This gives the protein CASSTQGIQPQHF. This chain joins TRBV7-2 and TRBJ1-5, with 7 bases that match TRBD1. The germline V gene encodes CDR1 SGHTA and CDR2 FQGNSA. The V and J ends lost 5 bases and 6 bases, in that order; junction bases with no gene match: 4. The CDR3 loop spans 13 amino acids.

This clone has just one count. CDR3 DNA: TGTGCCAGCTCACCCCCGTTTTCGGGGGAAGATACGCAGTATTTT. Amino acid sequence: CASSPPFSGEDTQYF. The chain is built from TRBV18 and TRBJ2-3; D perhaps matches TRBD2 (6 bases). The CDR3 extends over 15 amino acids. Trimming cost V 3 bases and J 5 bases, with 15 bases left between them. Germline values: CDR1 KGHSH, CDR2 LQKENI.

Details on this clone: The same CDR3 can be traced to other DNA sequences in this sample. This rearrangement joins TRBV5-1 to TRBJ2-7; D ambiguous. V shed 0 bases and J shed 1 base, with 8 bases lying between them. Germline CDR1 SGHRS, CDR2 YFSETQ. This CDR3 is built from 14 residues. The CDR3 sequence is CASSLGVGSYEQYF. In nucleotides, the CDR3 is TGCGCCAGCAGCTTGGGGGTTGGGTCCTACGAGCAGTACTTC.

This sequence joins TRBV28 and TRBJ2-7; possible D gene TRBD1, 6 bases. CDR1 and CDR2 (germline): MDHEN, SYDVKM. Trimming pared 6 bases from V and 0 bases from J, leaving 18 bases between. This CDR3 spans 16 amino acids. The chain's CDR3 is CASSPGYRVPSYEQYF. Written as DNA, the CDR3 is TGTGCCAGCAGCCCCGGGTACAGGGTACCCTCCTACGAGCAGTACTTC.

The chain is built from TRBV6-1 and TRBJ1-1; possibly TRBD1 for D (5 bases). V lost 2 bases and J lost 0, with 16 bases in between. CDR3 length equals 17 residues. The germline CDR1 and CDR2 sequences are MNHNS and SASEGT. The CDR3 sequence: CASSEILGVGMNTEAFF. For the CDR3, the DNA is TGTGCCAGCAGTGAAATCTTGGGGGTTGGGATGAACACTGAAGCTTTCTTT.

This clone was detected only a few times. The gene calls are TRBV20-1 and TRBJ2-5; the match to TRBD2 covers 8 bases. V lost 3 bases, J lost 2 bases, and 5 bases stayed unmatched. The germline V gene encodes CDR1 DFQATT and CDR2 SNEGSKA (reference sequence). CDR3 length: 14 residues. DNA of the CDR3: TGCAGTGCTAGTAGCGGGGTTCGGCAAGAGACCCAGTACTTC. It encodes CSASSGVRQETQYF.

The chain employs TRBV6-2 or TRBV6-3 and TRBJ1-5, with 10 bases identical to TRBD1. The germline CDR1 and CDR2 sequences are MNHEY and SVGEGT. Trimming took 5 bases from V and 2 from J; bases not matched to a gene: 12. The CDR3 consists of 18 residues. CDR3 region: CASSTGLTGGRGNQPQHF. The DNA of the CDR3 is TGTGCCAGCAGTACTGGGCTGACAGGGGGCAGGGGCAATCAGCCCCAGCATTTT.

This rearrangement joins TRBV24-1 to TRBJ2-3; 9 bases line up with TRBD2. The CDR3 has 15 residues. Germline V gives CDR1 KGHDR, CDR2 SFDVKD. J was trimmed by 2 bases and V by 4 bases; bases with no gene match: 3. CDR3 protein: CATSEGLAYTDTQYF. The CDR3 DNA reads TGTGCCACCAGTGAGGGACTAGCCTACACAGATACGCAGTATTTT.

This clone was recorded once. The V gene is TRBV12-5, the J gene TRBJ2-1; D is unresolved. This CDR3 has 14 amino acids. Trimming cost V 9 bases and J 4 bases, with 16 bases left between them. The V gene's germline CDR1 is LGHNT and CDR2 FRNRAP. CDR3 amino acids: CASNLGGSYNEQFF. The DNA of the CDR3 is TGTGCTAGCAACTTGGGCGGTTCTTACAATGAGCAGTTCTTC.

This rearrangement joins TRBV19 to TRBJ1-5, with D unclear. V was trimmed by 5 bases and J by 7 bases, leaving 12 bases between them. The CDR3 totals 13 residues. The germline V gene has CDR1 LNHDA and CDR2 SQIVND (reference sequence). CDR3: CASSLLALQPQHF. The CDR3 DNA is TGTGCCAGTAGTCTGTTAGCGCTACAGCCCCAGCATTTT. Looking up the rest from reference TRBV19 and TRBJ1-5 gives the full variable domain: DGGITQSPKYLFRKEGQNVTLSCEQNLNHDAMYWYRQDPGQGLRLIYYSQIVNDFQKGDIAEGYSVSREKKESFPLTVTSAQKNPTAFYLCASSLLALQPQHFGDGTRLSIL.

The chain links TRBV7-3 to TRBJ2-1; 7 bases agree with TRBD1. The CDR3 totals 13 residues. CDR1 and CDR2 (germline): SGHTA, FQGTGA. V dropped 5 bases and J dropped 5; count of bases not matched to a gene: 3. Here the CDR3 reads CASSPDRNNEQFF. CDR3 bases: TGTGCCAGCAGCCCGGACAGGAACAATGAGCAGTTCTTC. The complete variable domain, with remaining parts taken from reference TRBV7-3 and TRBJ2-1, reads GAGVSQTPSNKVTEKGKYVELRCDPISGHTALYWYRQSLGQGPEFLIYFQGTGAADDSGLPNDRFFAVRPEGSVSTLKIQRTERGDSAVYLCASSPDRNNEQFFGPGTRLTVL.

V gene TRBV5-1 combines with J gene TRBJ1-2; D uncertain. This CDR3 has 14 amino acids. Germline CDR1 is SGHRS and CDR2 is YFSETQ. With 6 bases removed from V and 3 bases from J, the gap between germline ends came to 15 bases. CDR3 loop: CASTAASGDYGYTF. The DNA of the CDR3 is TGCGCCAGCACGGCGGCTTCGGGTGACTATGGCTACACCTTC.

The chain links TRBV18 to TRBJ2-1, with D possibly matching TRBD2 (5 bases). V gave up 8 bases and J gave up 5 bases, with 10 bases separating them. This CDR3 has 12 residues. Germline assignment: CDR1 KGHSH and CDR2 LQKENI. CDR3 DNA sequence: TGTGCCAGCAGGACTGGGAACAATGAGCAGTTCTTC. It yields the protein CASRTGNNEQFF.

The CDR3 nucleotides read TGTGCCAGCAGCTTATGGACTACCTTCGGGAATGAGCAGTTCTTC. Protein sequence: CASSLWTTFGNEQFF. The V and J genes are TRBV7-2 and TRBJ2-1; tentatively, D is TRBD2 (6 bases). V was shortened by 2 bases and J by 7 bases, with 15 bases between the two germline ends. The CDR3 is 15 residues long. Looked up from germline, CDR1 is SGHTA and CDR2 is FQGNSA.

V gene TRBV5-4 combines with J gene TRBJ2-7; D assignment may be TRBD1 or TRBD2 (6 bases each). The CDR3 covers 14 residues. The germline V gene has CDR1 SGHNT and CDR2 YYREEE (reference sequence). The germline V and J ends were trimmed by 2 bases and 7 bases, with 16 bases remaining between them. CDR3 bases: TGTGCCAGCAGCTTTGGGGGGCGGCTCTGGGAGCAGTACTTC. It translates to CASSFGGRLWEQYF.

The chain recombines TRBV11-2 with TRBJ1-1; D uncertain. Germline V gene lookup returns CDR1 SGHAT and CDR2 FQNNGV. V gave up 7 bases and J gave up 0 bases, with 9 bases separating them. The CDR3 is 13 residues long. For the CDR3, the DNA is TGTGCCAGCAACCAGGCAATGAACACTGAAGCTTTCTTT. Translation: CASNQAMNTEAFF.

The chain has TRBV9 and TRBJ1-2; TRBD1 aligns across 9 bases. The CDR3 is 13 residues long. J was trimmed by 4 bases and V by 3 bases; bases with no gene match: 1. Germline V gene lookup returns CDR1 SGDLS and CDR2 YYNGEE. CDR3 sequence: CASSAQGAYGYTF. The DNA for the CDR3 is TGTGCCAGCAGCGCACAGGGGGCCTATGGCTACACCTTC.

The J gene is TRBJ1-3, the V gene TRBV7-2; D is unresolved. This CDR3 spans 15 amino acids. Trimming left V 0 bases short and J 4 bases short, with 10 bases between. Germline CDR1 is SGHTA and CDR2 is FQGNSA. CDR3 sequence reads: CASSLARSRGNTIYF. Here the CDR3 DNA reads TGTGCCAGCAGCTTAGCGAGGAGTCGGGGAAACACCATATATTTT.

The chain employs TRBV15 and TRBJ1-3; 7 bases agree with TRBD1. Germline V gives CDR1 LNHNV, CDR2 YYDKDF (reference sequence). This CDR3 region has 15 residues. The V gene end was trimmed by 0 bases and the J gene end by 3 bases; junction bases not matched to a gene: 2. The CDR3 DNA follows: TGTGCCACCAGCAGAGACAGGGGGATTGGAAACACCATATATTTT. It translates to CATSRDRGIGNTIYF.

The rearrangement links TRBV18 to TRBJ2-3, with D hard to call. Looked up from germline, CDR1 is KGHSH and CDR2 is LQKENI. Trimming removed 6 bases from V and 0 bases from J, with 16 bases in between. This CDR3 is 16 amino acids long. CDR3 sequence reads: CASSPHPPRSTDTQYF. CDR3 DNA sequence: TGTGCCAGCTCCCCGCACCCACCCAGGAGCACAGATACGCAGTATTTT.

This chain uses TRBV18 with TRBJ2-3, with D uncertain. The CDR3 has 16 amino acids. Trimming shortened V by 3 bases and J by 4 bases, and 17 bases separated the two germline ends. Per the germline V gene, CDR1 is KGHSH and CDR2 is LQKENI. The CDR3 protein is CASSPRPIMAPDTQYF. DNA for the CDR3: TGTGCCAGCTCACCTAGACCAATTATGGCGCCAGATACGCAGTATTTT.

This chain joins TRBV28 and TRBJ2-3; TRBD1 aligns across 7 bases. V shed 2 bases and J 5 bases; nucleotides not matched to a gene: 13. Per germline, CDR1 MDHEN and CDR2 SYDVKM. The CDR3 runs to 17 residues. DNA of the CDR3: TGTGCCAGCAGTTTAGGGCTGGGACAGACTGGGGGAGATACGCAGTATTTT. This sequence encodes CASSLGLGQTGGDTQYF.

This rearrangement joins TRBV5-1 to TRBJ1-4; D gene unclear. V was clipped by 4 bases and J by 7 bases, with 20 bases between them. Germline V gene lookup returns CDR1 SGHRS and CDR2 YFSETQ. The CDR3 has 16 residues. Written as DNA, the CDR3 is TGCGCCAGCAGCCCTGAGTCGACTCCCATGGGTGAAAAACTGTTTTTT. As protein: CASSPESTPMGEKLFF. The full variable domain, with the rest looked up from reference TRBV5-1 and TRBJ1-4, is KAGVTQTPRYLIKTRGQQVTLSCSPISGHRSVSWYQQTPGQGLQFLFEYFSETQRNKGNFPGRFSGRQFSNSRSEMNVSTLELGDSALYLCASSPESTPMGEKLFFGSGTQLSVL.

The J gene is TRBJ1-4, the V gene TRBV28; TRBD1 aligns across 10 bases. Germline trimming cut 6 bases from V and 10 bases from J; bases unmatched to any gene: 8. The CDR3 spans 14 residues. Germline V gene sequence: CDR1 MDHEN, CDR2 SYDVKM. The CDR3 coding sequence is TGTGCCAGCAGCTTGACAGGGGGCGGTCGAAAACTGTTTTTT. Protein: CASSLTGGGRKLFF.